Detailed here is one TCR beta chain. The antigen remains undetermined. The data were taken from a study of cytomegalovirus exposure and HLA in healthy donors. The CDR3 totals 15 residues. The junction had 3 bases not matched to a gene; V was cut back by 2 bases and J by 8 bases. Germline values: CDR1 PRHDT, CDR2 FYEKMQ (reference sequence). Nobody wrote down the CMV serostatus of this donor. Findings of the study overall: Donors were assumed by presence/absence analyses to have roughly uniform sequencing depth.

Amplification used 60 Vbeta primers and 13 Jbeta primers. Libraries were prepared by immunoSEQ multiplex PCR; TCRdb keeps only in-frame clonotypes and omits some of them. The data hold roughly 130,000 clones, with around two thirds observed a single time. The J gene is TRBJ2-3, the V gene TRBV13; TRBD2 matches at 14 bases. Sequencing input: PBMCs. The receptor comes from a human donor in good health. CDR3 sequence reads: CASSLQGTSGSTQYF. The CDR3 nucleotides read TGTGCCAGCAGCTTACAGGGGACTAGCGGGAGTACGCAGTATTTT.